A selection of T cell receptor beta chains follows, all from one sample in a study of blood T cell repertoires in COVID-19. The assay was immunoSEQ multiplex PCR, and TCRdb's table has in-frame clones only and misses some. Altogether 200,000 to 300,000 clones are present, about 85% being singletons, with the ten largest covering more than 6%. The source material was peripheral blood. These receptors came from a woman in her fifties or sixties with active or convalescent COVID-19. The CDR3 runs from the conserved cysteine through the conserved F or W. Each record gives: V gene, clone size, D gene, J gene, CDR3 protein, CDR3 DNA. A D gene is named only where the DNA matches it firmly. Size is omitted from some rows. Given values are once, few, many or a class for expanded clones.

TRBV24-1	-	-	TRBJ1-5	CATSQGWNQPQHF	TGTGCCACCAGCCAGGGATGGAATCAGCCCCAGCATTTT
TRBV5-4	-	TRBD1	TRBJ2-5	CASSLGTGGSETQYF	TGTGCCAGCAGCTTGGGTACAGGGGGCTCTGAGACCCAGTACTTC
TRBV7-8	-	TRBD2	TRBJ2-1	CASSFPLAGVHNEQFF	TGTGCCAGCAGCTTTCCCCTAGCGGGAGTTCACAATGAGCAGTTCTTC
TRBV30	-	TRBD2	TRBJ2-2	CAWNSGVAGFTGELFF	TGTGCCTGGAACAGTGGAGTAGCGGGATTCACCGGGGAGCTGTTTTTT
TRBV6-2/TRBV6-3	-	-	TRBJ1-6	CASSSDRSSYNSPLHF	TGTGCCAGCAGCTCCGACAGAAGCTCCTATAATTCACCCCTCCACTTT
TRBV24-1	-	-	TRBJ2-1	CATSDPRGAGDEQFF	TGTGCCACCAGTGATCCCCGGGGGGCTGGGGATGAGCAGTTCTTC
TRBV19	-	TRBD1	TRBJ1-5	CASKSAGQDNQPQHF	TGTGCCAGTAAGTCCGCGGGACAGGATAATCAGCCCCAGCATTTT
TRBV3-1/TRBV3-2	few	-	TRBJ2-2	CASSRSEGSGELFF	TGTGCCAGCAGCCGTTCGGAAGGGAGCGGGGAGCTGTTTTTT
TRBV7-9	-	TRBD2	TRBJ2-5	CASSLGTLAGVQETQYF	TGTGCCAGCAGCTTAGGGACTCTAGCGGGAGTTCAAGAGACCCAGTACTTC
TRBV5-1	once	-	TRBJ2-2	CASSFSSFNTGELFF	TGCGCCAGCAGCTTCTCTTCCTTTAACACCGGGGAGCTGTTTTTT
TRBV5-1	-	TRBD2	TRBJ2-7	CASSLTSGNDEQYF	TGCGCCAGCAGCTTGACTAGCGGGAACGACGAGCAGTACTTC
TRBV19	-	-	TRBJ1-1	CASSIGQFGYTEAFF	TGTGCCAGTAGTATTGGACAGTTCGGGTACACTGAAGCTTTCTTT
TRBV6-1	-	-	TRBJ2-5	CASSEPLRGATQETQYF	TGTGCCAGCAGTGAACCCCTCCGCGGGGCAACCCAAGAGACCCAGTACTTC
TRBV5-1	-	TRBD1	TRBJ2-1	CASSWDPGTGAYNEQFF	TGCGCCAGCAGCTGGGACCCCGGGACAGGGGCCTACAATGAGCAGTTCTTC
TRBV10-2	once	TRBD2	TRBJ2-7	CASSERLAGGYEQYF	TGCGCCAGCAGTGAGAGGCTAGCGGGTGGTTACGAGCAGTACTTC
TRBV9	-	TRBD2	TRBJ2-5	CASSVVGGGQQETQYF	TGTGCCAGCAGCGTAGTTGGCGGGGGGCAACAAGAGACCCAGTACTTC
TRBV12-3/TRBV12-4	few	-	TRBJ1-1	CASRPGGFTEAFF	TGTGCCAGCAGGCCGGGGGGGTTCACTGAAGCTTTCTTT
TRBV7-9	-	TRBD1	TRBJ2-2	CASSPPGTVNTGELFF	TGTGCCAGCAGCCCGCCCGGGACAGTGAACACCGGGGAGCTGTTTTTT
TRBV6-4	-	TRBD1	TRBJ1-2	CASSVGQGSGYTF	TGTGCCAGCAGTGTGGGACAGGGAAGCGGCTACACCTTC
TRBV6-5	once	-	TRBJ1-4	CASSYAAEREKLFF	TGTGCCAGCAGTTATGCAGCCGAGCGGGAAAAACTGTTTTTT
TRBV6-5	-	-	TRBJ2-7	CASQKPGDSYEQYF	TGTGCCAGCCAAAAACCAGGGGACTCCTACGAGCAGTACTTC
TRBV10-3	-	TRBD2	TRBJ2-2	CAISGGTSERNTGELFF	TGTGCCATCAGTGGAGGGACTAGCGAGAGGAACACCGGGGAGCTGTTTTTT
TRBV23-1	-	TRBD1	TRBJ1-5	CASNLQGYSNQPQHF	TGCGCCAGCAACCTACAGGGGTATAGCAATCAGCCCCAGCATTTT
TRBV5-1	few	TRBD2	TRBJ2-3	CASSLGGRPSTDTQYF	TGCGCCAGCAGCTTGGGCGGGAGGCCTAGCACAGATACGCAGTATTTT
TRBV6-6	-	TRBD1	TRBJ2-2	CASSRQGFTGELFF	TGTGCCAGCAGTCGACAGGGGTTCACCGGGGAGCTGTTTTTT
TRBV3-1/TRBV3-2	-	-	TRBJ2-5	CASSFLAEETQYF	TGTGCCAGCAGCTTCTTGGCGGAAGAGACCCAGTACTTC